A single TCR beta chain is shown here with its context. There is no known antigen for this receptor. Per-base quality was not reported, and no clone a single base away is much larger than it. The entry originates in a study of blood T cell repertoires in COVID-19 (TCRdb year 2020). The study in broad terms: Samples from collaborators originated in the United States, Italy and Spain and spanned both the acute and convalescent phases of COVID-19. The material from the prospective study consisted of cDNA or gDNA derived from T cells, B-cell-depleted T cells, or PBMCs. The dataset comprised deeply sampled blood TCRbeta repertoires from subjects exposed to, actively infected with, or recovered from COVID-19. The repertoires were made available in a free public database intended to serve as a resource for research on the immune response to SARS-CoV-2. The samples were drawn from two sources: the first 160 participants of the ongoing ImmuneRACE study, and 950 to 1,500 subjects contributed by 6 global collaborators. A de-identified subject ID, COVID-19 status, age in years and sex were almost always included in the sample metadata. HLA class I and class II types, where available, came from metadata supplied by the sample provider rather than from assay-based typing.

One collaborating source in Seattle enrolled patients while the patients were actively infected and followed the patients over time throughout the course of disease. Each collaborating institution followed its own protocols to collect whole blood in K2EDTA tubes. For TCRbeta analysis, collaborators shipped samples as frozen whole blood, isolated PBMCs, or DNA extracted from either of those sample types. From a lookup of the germline V gene, CDR1 and CDR2 are SNHLY and FYNNEI. Its CDR3 holds 12 amino acids, cysteine through phenylalanine. The sequence is cut down to CDR3 DNA, 36 bases in frame from base 1. V loses 4 bases, J loses 4 bases, and the germline ends lie 7 bases apart. The investigation overall reported the following: The amount of clinical and demographic metadata varied by source and participant and was provided uncurated.

TCRbeta CDR3 regions were amplified from genomic DNA using the immunoSEQ Assay, a bias-controlled multiplex PCR. Regarding the original processing steps: Nucleated cell counts per sample were estimated from amplification of reference gene primers within the assay. Sequence reads were collapsed and filtered to measure the absolute abundance of every unique TCRbeta CDR3 rearrangement. Productive Simpson clonality was computed per sample as the square root of Simpson's diversity index over productive rearrangements. Drawn from immuneACCESS, this table holds only the in-frame rearrangements with V and J called that TCRdb kept. Clones are partly lost; checked studies trace under half to an unresolved V gene and leave the rest unexplained. V, J and clone size are those of that table, while D and trimming were read from the DNA. The table for this sample lists about 56,000 clones; approximately 89% of them were counted only once. Around 40% of the sample goes to the ten largest clones.

The sequence was obtained from a woman aged 60-75 years with COVID-19, enrolled during active disease. What was sequenced was peripheral blood. The chain links TRBV2 with TRBJ2-5, with no confidently assigned D gene. The nucleotide sequence is TGTGCCAGCAGTGGTCCGGGAGAGACCCAGTACTTC. It specifies CASSGPGETQYF.